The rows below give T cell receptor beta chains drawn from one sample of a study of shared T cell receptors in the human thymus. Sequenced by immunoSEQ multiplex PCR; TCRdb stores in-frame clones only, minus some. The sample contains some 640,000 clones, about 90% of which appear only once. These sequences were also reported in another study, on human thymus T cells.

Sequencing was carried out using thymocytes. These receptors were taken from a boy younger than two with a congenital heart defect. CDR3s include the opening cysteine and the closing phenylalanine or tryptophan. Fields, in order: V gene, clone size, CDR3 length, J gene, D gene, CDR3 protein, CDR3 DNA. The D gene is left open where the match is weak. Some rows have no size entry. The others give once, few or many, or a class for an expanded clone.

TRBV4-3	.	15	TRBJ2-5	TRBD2	CASSPLAGVAETQYF	TGCGCCAGCAGCCCCTTAGCGGGAGTTGCAGAGACCCAGTACTTC
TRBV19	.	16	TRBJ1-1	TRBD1	CASTLGQGAGNTEAFF	TGTGCCAGTACTTTAGGACAGGGGGCAGGGAACACTGAAGCTTTCTTT
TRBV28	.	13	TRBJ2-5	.	CASSLSGRGTQYF	TGTGCCAGCAGTTTGTCCGGTCGGGGGACCCAGTACTTC
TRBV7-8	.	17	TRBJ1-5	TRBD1	CASSLRMTGRGNQPQHF	TGTGCCAGCAGCTTAAGAATGACAGGGCGGGGCAATCAGCCCCAGCATTTT
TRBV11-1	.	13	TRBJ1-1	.	CASSKNSDTEAFF	TGTGCCAGCAGCAAGAATAGCGACACTGAAGCTTTCTTT
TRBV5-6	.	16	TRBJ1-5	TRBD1	CASSSHRGESNQPQHF	TGTGCCAGCAGTTCTCACAGGGGTGAGAGCAATCAGCCCCAGCATTTT
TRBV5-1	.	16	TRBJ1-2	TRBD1	CASSYPGTGGWEGYTF	TGCGCCAGCAGCTACCCCGGGACAGGGGGCTGGGAGGGCTACACCTTC
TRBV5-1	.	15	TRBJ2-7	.	CASSLRGPFSYEQYF	TGCGCCAGCAGCTTGAGAGGGCCGTTCTCCTACGAGCAGTACTTC
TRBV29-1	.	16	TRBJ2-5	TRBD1	CSVLPSGTGERETQYF	TGCAGCGTTCTACCTTCCGGGACAGGGGAAAGAGAGACCCAGTACTTC
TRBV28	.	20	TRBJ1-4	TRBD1	CASSSPRVRDRGPLDEKLFF	TGTGCCAGCAGTTCACCCCGGGTAAGGGACAGGGGACCGCTAGATGAAAAACTGTTTTTT
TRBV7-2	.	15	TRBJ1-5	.	CASSPGLRDNQPQHF	TGTGCCAGCAGCCCCGGCCTCAGGGACAATCAGCCCCAGCATTTT
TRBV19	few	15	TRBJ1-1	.	CASSIGPMILTEAFF	TGTGCCAGTAGTATTGGGCCCATGATACTCACTGAAGCTTTCTTT
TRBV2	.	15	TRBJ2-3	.	CASHTPEEATDTQYF	TGTGCCAGCCATACCCCGGAGGAGGCCACAGATACGCAGTATTTT
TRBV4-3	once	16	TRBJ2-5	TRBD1	CASSQDTGGTQETQYF	TGCGCCAGCAGCCAAGACACAGGGGGTACCCAAGAGACCCAGTACTTC
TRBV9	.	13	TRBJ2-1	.	CASSTRVSNEQFF	TGTGCCAGCAGCACCAGGGTTAGCAATGAGCAGTTCTTC
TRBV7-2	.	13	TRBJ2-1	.	CASSLLVVNEQFF	TGTGCCAGCAGCTTATTAGTAGTTAATGAGCAGTTCTTC
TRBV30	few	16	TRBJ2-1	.	CAWKTGEGGTNNEQFF	TGTGCCTGGAAAACGGGAGAGGGGGGGACGAACAATGAGCAGTTCTTC
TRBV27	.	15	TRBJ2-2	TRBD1	CASSPGTGGLGELFF	TGTGCCAGCAGCCCCGGGACAGGGGGTCTCGGGGAGCTGTTTTTT
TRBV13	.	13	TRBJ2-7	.	CASSSQTSYEQYF	TGTGCCAGCAGCTCACAAACATCCTACGAGCAGTACTTC
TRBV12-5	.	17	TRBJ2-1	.	CASGLVPWGHRYNEQFF	TGTGCTAGTGGTTTGGTACCGTGGGGGCATCGGTACAATGAGCAGTTCTTC
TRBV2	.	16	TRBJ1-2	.	CASSGAGRLINYGYTF	TGTGCCAGCAGTGGGGCAGGGAGGTTGATTAACTATGGCTACACCTTC
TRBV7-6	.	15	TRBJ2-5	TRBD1	CASSLRTGDQETQYF	TGTGCCAGCAGCCTAAGGACAGGGGATCAAGAGACCCAGTACTTC
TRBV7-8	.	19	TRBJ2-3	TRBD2	CASSPSGVRLAACTDTQYF	TGTGCCAGCAGCCCTTCGGGGGTTCGTCTAGCGGCTTGCACAGATACGCAGTATTTT
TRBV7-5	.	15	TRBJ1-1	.	CVRSLRQRYRTEAFF	TGTGTCAGAAGCTTACGACAAAGGTACAGAACTGAAGCTTTCTTT
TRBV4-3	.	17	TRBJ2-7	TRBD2	CASSQESGTRGVREQYF	TGCGCCAGCAGCCAAGAATCGGGGACTAGGGGGGTCCGCGAGCAGTACTTC
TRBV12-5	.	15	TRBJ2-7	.	CASGFRRGSPHEQYF	TGTGCTAGTGGTTTTCGTCGGGGTAGTCCCCACGAGCAGTACTTC
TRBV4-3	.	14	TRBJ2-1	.	CASSQGGFRDEQFF	TGCGCCAGCAGCCAGGGCGGGTTTCGAGATGAGCAGTTCTTC
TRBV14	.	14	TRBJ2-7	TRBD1	CASSPHFEGAKQYF	TGTGCCAGCAGCCCTCACTTTGAGGGGGCCAAGCAGTACTTC
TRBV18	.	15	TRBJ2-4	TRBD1	CASSPKQGRSNIQYF	TGTGCCAGCTCACCTAAACAGGGGAGATCAAACATTCAGTACTTC
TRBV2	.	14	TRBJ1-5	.	CASRRVGGNQPQHF	TGTGCCAGCAGAAGGGTAGGGGGCAATCAGCCCCAGCATTTT
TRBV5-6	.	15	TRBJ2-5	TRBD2	CASSLFLADQETQYF	TGTGCCAGCAGCTTGTTCCTAGCGGATCAAGAGACCCAGTACTTC
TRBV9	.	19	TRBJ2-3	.	CASSVDPNGVGSGRDTQYF	TGTGCCAGCAGCGTAGATCCGAACGGTGTCGGGAGCGGTAGAGATACGCAGTATTTT
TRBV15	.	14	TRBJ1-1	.	CATSRVSVNTEAFF	TGTGCCACCAGCAGAGTATCGGTGAACACTGAAGCTTTCTTT
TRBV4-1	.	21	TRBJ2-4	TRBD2	CASSEPERLAGEILAKNIQYF	TGCGCCAGCAGCGAGCCGGAGAGACTAGCGGGGGAGATACTAGCCAAAAACATTCAGTACTTC
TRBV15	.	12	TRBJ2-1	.	CATSEVANEQFF	TGTGCCACCAGCGAAGTAGCCAATGAGCAGTTCTTC
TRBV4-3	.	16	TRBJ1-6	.	CASSQDMHDGDSPLHF	TGCGCCAGCAGCCAAGATATGCACGACGGGGATTCACCCCTCCACTTT
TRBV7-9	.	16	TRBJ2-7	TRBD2	CASSLNLAGGPGEQYF	TGTGCCAGCAGCTTAAATCTAGCGGGAGGGCCGGGGGAGCAGTACTTC
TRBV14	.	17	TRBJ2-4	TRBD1	CASSLGQGGLAKNIQYF	TGTGCCAGCAGCCTAGGACAGGGGGGCCTAGCCAAAAACATTCAGTACTTC
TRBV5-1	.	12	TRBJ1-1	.	CASSLPGAEAFF	TGCGCCAGCAGCTTGCCGGGGGCTGAAGCTTTCTTT
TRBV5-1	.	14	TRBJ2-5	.	CASSLARGQETQYF	TGCGCCAGCAGCTTGGCCCGGGGCCAAGAGACCCAGTACTTC
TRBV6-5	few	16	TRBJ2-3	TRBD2	CASSYSLGRVPDTQYF	TGTGCCAGCAGTTACTCTCTCGGGAGGGTTCCAGATACGCAGTATTTT
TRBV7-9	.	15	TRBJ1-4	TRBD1	CASSRRTGKNEKLFF	TGTGCCAGCAGCCGCCGGACAGGAAAGAATGAAAAACTGTTTTTT
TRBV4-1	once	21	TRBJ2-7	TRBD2	CASSQVPGTSGYTPSSYEQYF	TGCGCCAGCAGCCAAGTCCCCGGGACTAGCGGATATACCCCGAGCTCCTACGAGCAGTACTTC
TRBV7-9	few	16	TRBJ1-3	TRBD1	CASSKGAGGTGNTIYF	TGTGCCAGCAGCAAAGGGGCAGGGGGCACGGGAAACACCATATATTTT
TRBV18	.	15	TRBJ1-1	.	CASSPSSGENTEAFF	TGTGCCAGCTCACCAAGCTCAGGGGAGAACACTGAAGCTTTCTTT
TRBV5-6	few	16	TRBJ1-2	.	CASSLDGLHSNYGYTF	TGTGCCAGCAGCTTGGACGGTCTCCACTCTAACTATGGCTACACCTTC